These 20 T cell receptor beta chains share one sample of origin, sequenced in a study of blood T cells in healthy people across ages. Sample-barcoded 5' priming and a J-beta primer mix drove a second PCR of roughly 7 to 11 cycles. TCRdb itself ran the 5' RACE reads through MiXCR, one entry per CDR3 protein. The table has around 1,800,000 distinct CDR3 sequences, roughly two fifths seen once. The specimen sequenced was blood. Every receptor here comes from a human donor in good health.

This clonotype was detected only a few times. The chain's CDR3 is CAIGRDDNEQFF. CDR3 sequence (DNA): TGTGCCATCGGCAGGGACGACAATGAGCAGTTCTTC. The rearrangement uses TRBV10-3 and TRBJ2-1; D possibly uses TRBD1 or TRBD2 (5 bases each). Germline CDR1 and CDR2: ENHRY and SYGVKD. Trimming pared 8 bases from V and 5 bases from J, leaving 10 bases between. The CDR3 length is 12 residues.

The chain joins TRBV4-3 to TRBJ2-4, with a possible D match to TRBD1 (5 bases). Deletions cut 0 bases from V and 13 bases from J, with 16 bases between. The germline gives CDR1 LGHNA, CDR2 YSLEER. The CDR3 length is 14 residues. Here the CDR3 reads CASSQDQGSYGQYF. CDR3 sequence (DNA): TGCGCCAGCAGCCAAGATCAGGGCTCCTACGGGCAGTACTTC.

As for this clonotype: The junction departs from germline at one end; a sequencing error may be responsible. V is TRBV7-7 and J is TRBJ2-3, with a weak D call TRBD1 (5 bases). The germline V gene encodes CDR1 SSHAT and CDR2 FNYEAQ (reference sequence). The CDR3 spans 13 residues. Here the CDR3 reads CASSSDQGNTQYF. The CDR3 DNA is TGTGCTAGCAGCTCGGATCAGGGAAATACGCAGTATTTT.

Concerning this clonotype itself: One junction end disagrees with the germline gene, perhaps due to a read error. The chain links TRBV29-1 to TRBJ2-3; perhaps TRBD2 as D (7 bases). CDR3 length equals 15 residues. Germline assignment: CDR1 SQVTM and CDR2 ANQGSEA. The DNA of the CDR3 is TGCAGCGTTGAACCGTCGCGGGGGCCCGCAGATACGAAGTATTTT. Translating gives CSVEPSRGPADTKYF.

V and J are TRBV20-1 and TRBJ1-6, with D uncertain. V was clipped by 3 bases and J by 8 bases, with 11 bases between them. The CDR3 length is 13 residues. The germline gives CDR1 DFQATT, CDR2 SNEGSKA (reference sequence). Here the CDR3 reads CSARGLLDSPLHF. DNA for the CDR3: TGCAGTGCTAGGGGTTTACTTGATTCACCCCTCCACTTT.

The table lists this clonotype with a few counts. This chain joins TRBV11-2 and TRBJ1-2, with D tentatively TRBD1 (6 bases). V was shortened by 1 base and J by 5 bases, with 20 bases between the two germline ends. Germline V gene sequence: CDR1 SGHAT, CDR2 FQNNGV. This CDR3 has 17 amino acids. Written as DNA, the CDR3 is TGTGCCAGCAGCTTAGGGGGTCGGGGGCGCAGAGGATATGGCTACACCTTC. It encodes CASSLGGRGRRGYGYTF.

The chain couples TRBV18 to TRBJ1-4; TRBD1 is a possible D gene (6 bases). V lost 8 bases and J 4 bases, leaving 11 bases between the germline ends. Germline lookup yields CDR1 KGHSH and CDR2 LQKENI. CDR3 length: 13 residues. CDR3 loop: CASSPDSNEKLFF. The CDR3 DNA follows: TGTGCCAGCAGCCCGGACAGTAATGAAAAACTGTTTTTT. Based on the CDR3 plus reference TRBV18 and TRBJ1-4, the full variable domain is NAGVMQNPRHLVRRRGQEARLRCSPMKGHSHVYWYRQLPEEGLKFMVYLQKENIIDESGMPKERFSAEFPKEGPSILRIQQVVRGDSAAYFCASSPDSNEKLFFGSGTQLSVL.

The rearrangement uses TRBV6-1 and TRBJ1-1; D ambiguous. There are 14 residues in the CDR3. V was shortened by 5 bases and J by 6 bases, with 16 bases between the two germline ends. Germline V CDR1 and CDR2: MNHNS, SASEGT. Here the CDR3 reads CASSPWELSPEAFF. The CDR3 nucleotides read TGTGCCAGCAGTCCGTGGGAGCTGAGCCCTGAAGCTTTCTTT.

This chain links TRBV29-1 with TRBJ2-7, with 8 positions matching TRBD1. The V gene end was trimmed by 4 bases and the J gene end by 5 bases; junction bases not matched to a gene: 7. CDR1 is SQVTM and CDR2 is ANQGSEA in the germline V gene. The CDR3 extends over 13 amino acids. DNA of the CDR3: TGCAGCGTTGGTGGCAGGGGGCGCGACGAGCAGTACTTC. This sequence encodes CSVGGRGRDEQYF.

This clonotype was detected only a few times. The chain recombines TRBV20-1 with TRBJ2-3, with D perhaps TRBD2 (6 bases). Germline V CDR1 and CDR2: DFQATT, SNEGSKA (reference sequence). The CDR3 has 15 amino acids. Trimming left V 0 bases short and J 3 bases short, with 13 bases between. Written as DNA, the CDR3 is TGCAGTGCTAGAGATTGGTGGGGGGAGACAGATACGCAGTATTTT. Protein: CSARDWWGETDTQYF.

There are a few counts of this clonotype. The chain combines TRBV6-6 with TRBJ1-1, with 7 nucleotides matching TRBD1. The CDR3 extends over 13 amino acids. From germline, CDR1 is MNHNY and CDR2 SVGAGI (reference sequence). CDR3: CGVSGQENTEAFF. DNA for the CDR3: TGTGGGGTGTCCGGACAGGAGAACACTGAAGCTTTCTTT.

Only a few counts were recorded for this clonotype. The chain carries TRBV9 and TRBJ2-5; D is possibly TRBD1 (6 bases). The end of the DNA aligns better with TRBJ2-7, so the J call may be wrong. The CDR3 loop spans 14 amino acids. The germline V gene encodes CDR1 SGDLS and CDR2 YYNGEE. CDR3 DNA: TGTGCCAGCAGCCCCCCAACAGGGAGTCACGAGCAGTACTTC. Its translation is CASSPPTGSHEQYF.

The genes are TRBV7-2 and TRBJ2-1; D is unclear. This CDR3 region has 15 residues. CDR1 and CDR2 (germline): SGHTA, FQGNSA. V shed 2 bases and J shed 2 bases, with 10 bases lying between them. This CDR3 reads CASSLSPDAYNEQFF. In nucleotides, the CDR3 is TGTGCCAGCAGCTTATCGCCCGATGCCTACAATGAGCAGTTCTTC.

In this sample, this clonotype turned up a few times. This sequence joins TRBV14 and TRBJ2-3; the D is unclear. The CDR3 sequence is 15 residues long. From germline, CDR1 is SGHDN and CDR2 FVKESK. V lost 1 base to trimming and J lost 2 bases, with 10 bases between them. CDR3 sequence (DNA): TGTGCCAGCAGCCAAGGTCCCCTTGACACAGATACGCAGTATTTT. It is translated as CASSQGPLDTDTQYF.

About this clonotype: Because the CDR3 is missing its conserved closing phenylalanine or tryptophan, this is likely a read error. This chain links TRBV29-1 with TRBJ2-2; no reliable D call. Germline CDR1 SQVTM, CDR2 ANQGSEA. Trimming took 4 bases from V and 1 from J, leaving 4 bases between them. The CDR3 is made up of 12 amino acids. As DNA, the CDR3 is TGCAGCGTTGTGGGGAACACCGGGGAGCTGTTTTTG. Translated, it gives CSVVGNTGELFL.

This chain links TRBV4-1 with TRBJ2-7, with 8 bases lining up with TRBD2. Unmatched junction bases numbered 6, after V lost 0 bases and J lost 2 bases. The CDR3 sequence is 16 residues long. Looked up from germline, CDR1 is MGHRA and CDR2 is YSYEKL. In DNA, the CDR3 is TGCGCCAGCAGCCAAGATATCGTGCGGGGGGCCTACGAGCAGTACTTC. Protein sequence: CASSQDIVRGAYEQYF.

V usage is TRBV28 and J usage is TRBJ2-7, with 7 positions matching TRBD2. The junction had 7 bases not matched to a gene; V was cut back by 7 bases and J by 4 bases. The germline CDR1 and CDR2 sequences are MDHEN and SYDVKM. There are 13 residues in the CDR3. In nucleotides, the CDR3 is TGTGCCAGCACCGGCGGGGGACCTTACGAGCAGTACTTC. As protein: CASTGGGPYEQYF.

The chain couples TRBV7-3 to TRBJ1-1; the match to TRBD1 covers 10 bases. Germline V CDR1 and CDR2: SGHTA, FQGTGA. The CDR3 runs 17 residues. J lost 0 bases, V lost 6 bases, and 10 bases had no gene match. CDR3 sequence (DNA): TGTGCCAGCAGTCCTAATGGGGGACAGGGGTTGAACACTGAAGCTTTCTTT. It translates to CASSPNGGQGLNTEAFF.

J is TRBJ2-5 and V is TRBV7-8, with a tentative D call TRBD2 (5 bases). The DNA end is more similar to TRBJ2-7, so the J call may be wrong. This CDR3 has 14 residues. Germline values: CDR1 SGHVS, CDR2 FQNEAQ. DNA of the CDR3: TGTGCCAGCAGCTGGAGTGCAGGAGGTTCCGAGCAGTACTTC. Translated: CASSWSAGGSEQYF.

The chain recombines TRBV9 with TRBJ2-1, with D unclear. The V and J ends lost 6 bases and 10 bases respectively, with 23 bases between them. Germline V gene sequence: CDR1 SGDLS, CDR2 YYNGEE. The CDR3 is 15 amino acids. The CDR3, as DNA: TGTGCCAGCAATATCGGCCCCATCATTGAGAGCGAGCAGTTCTTC. This translates into CASNIGPIIESEQFF.